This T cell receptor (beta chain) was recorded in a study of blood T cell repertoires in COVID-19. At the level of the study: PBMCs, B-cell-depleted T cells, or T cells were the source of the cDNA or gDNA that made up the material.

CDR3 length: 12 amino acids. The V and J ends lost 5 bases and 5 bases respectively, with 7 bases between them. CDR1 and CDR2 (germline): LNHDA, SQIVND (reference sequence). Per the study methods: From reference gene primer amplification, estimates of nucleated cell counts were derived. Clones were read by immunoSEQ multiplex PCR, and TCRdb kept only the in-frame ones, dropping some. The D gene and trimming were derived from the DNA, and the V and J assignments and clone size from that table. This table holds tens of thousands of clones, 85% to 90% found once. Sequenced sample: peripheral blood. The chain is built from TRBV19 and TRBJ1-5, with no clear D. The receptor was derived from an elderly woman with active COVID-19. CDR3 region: CASSPVDQPQHF. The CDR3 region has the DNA TGTGCCAGTAGTCCCGTTGATCAGCCCCAGCATTTT.